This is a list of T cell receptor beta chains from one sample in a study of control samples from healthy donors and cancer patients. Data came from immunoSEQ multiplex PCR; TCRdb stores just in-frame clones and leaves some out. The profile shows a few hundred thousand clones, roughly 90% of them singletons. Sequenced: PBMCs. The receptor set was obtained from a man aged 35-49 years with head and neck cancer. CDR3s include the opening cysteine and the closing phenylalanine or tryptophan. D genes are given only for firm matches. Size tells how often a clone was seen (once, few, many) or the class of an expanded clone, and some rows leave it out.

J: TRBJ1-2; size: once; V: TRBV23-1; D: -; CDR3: CASSQSALKGYGYTF; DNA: TGCGCCAGCAGTCAATCGGCCCTCAAGGGATATGGCTACACCTTC
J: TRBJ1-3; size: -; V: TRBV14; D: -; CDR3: CASSQVHIGNTIYF; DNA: TGTGCCAGCAGCCAAGTTCACATTGGAAACACCATATATTTT
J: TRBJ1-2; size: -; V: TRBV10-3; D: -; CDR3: CAISDPPGGYTF; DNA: TGTGCCATCAGTGACCCCCCGGGGGGCTACACCTTC
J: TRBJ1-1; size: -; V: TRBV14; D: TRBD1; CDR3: CASSQWGQGATEAFF; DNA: TGTGCCAGCAGCCAATGGGGACAGGGGGCGACTGAAGCTTTCTTT
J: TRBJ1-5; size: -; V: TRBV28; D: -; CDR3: CASSLSPGGSQPQHF; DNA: TGTGCCAGCAGTTTATCCCCGGGGGGGAGCCAGCCCCAGCATTTT
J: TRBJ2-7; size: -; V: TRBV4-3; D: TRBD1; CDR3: CASSLRTGLYEQYF; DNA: TGCGCCAGCAGCTTACGGACAGGGCTTTACGAGCAGTACTTC
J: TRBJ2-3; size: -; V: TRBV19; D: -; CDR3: CASRGQNTDTQYF; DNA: TGTGCCAGTAGAGGCCAAAACACAGATACGCAGTATTTT
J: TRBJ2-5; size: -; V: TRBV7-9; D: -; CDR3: CASSLWAAETQYF; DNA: TGTGCCAGCAGCTTATGGGCAGCTGAGACCCAGTACTTC
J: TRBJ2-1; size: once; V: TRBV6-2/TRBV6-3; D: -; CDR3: CASSRPGTVNEQFF; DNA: TGTGCCAGCAGCCGGCCGGGGACTGTGAATGAGCAGTTCTTC
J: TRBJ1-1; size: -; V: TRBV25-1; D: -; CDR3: CASSSTVGNTEAFF; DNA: TGTGCCAGCAGCTCGACTGTTGGGAACACTGAAGCTTTCTTT
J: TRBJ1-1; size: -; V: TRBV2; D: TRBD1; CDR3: CASITGTGRTEAFF; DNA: TGTGCCAGCATTACCGGGACAGGGAGGACTGAAGCTTTCTTT
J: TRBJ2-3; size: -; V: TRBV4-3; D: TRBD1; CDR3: CASSQGTGATDTQYF; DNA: TGCGCCAGCAGCCAGGGGACAGGGGCTACAGATACGCAGTATTTT
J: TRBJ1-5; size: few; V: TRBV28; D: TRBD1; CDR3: CASTIQGRQNQPQHF; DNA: TGTGCCAGCACCATACAGGGGCGACAAAATCAGCCCCAGCATTTT
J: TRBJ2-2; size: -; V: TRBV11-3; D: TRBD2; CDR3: CASSFGSGRGELFF; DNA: TGTGCCAGCAGCTTTGGTAGCGGGAGGGGGGAGCTGTTTTTT
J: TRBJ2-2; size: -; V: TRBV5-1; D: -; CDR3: CASSIEGSGTGELFF; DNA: TGCGCCAGCAGCATTGAGGGGTCGGGCACCGGGGAGCTGTTTTTT
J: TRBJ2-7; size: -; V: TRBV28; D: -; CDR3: CASSPNRDEQYF; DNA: TGTGCCAGCAGTCCCAACAGGGACGAGCAGTACTTC
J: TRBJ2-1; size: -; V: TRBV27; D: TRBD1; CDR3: CASSFPPDRGRGNEQFF; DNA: TGTGCCAGCAGCTTCCCTCCGGACAGGGGGCGCGGGAATGAGCAGTTCTTC
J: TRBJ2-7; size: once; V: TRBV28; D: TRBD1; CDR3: CASSEQGNPYEQYF; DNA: TGTGCCAGCAGCGAACAGGGGAACCCCTACGAGCAGTACTTC
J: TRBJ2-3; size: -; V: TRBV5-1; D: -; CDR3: CASSLMTSTDTQYF; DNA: TGCGCCAGCAGCTTGATGACAAGCACAGATACGCAGTATTTT
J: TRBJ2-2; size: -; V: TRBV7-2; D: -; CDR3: CASSLGWASGNTGELFF; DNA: TGTGCCAGCAGCTTAGGTTGGGCTAGTGGGAACACCGGGGAGCTGTTTTTT
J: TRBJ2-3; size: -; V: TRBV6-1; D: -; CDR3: CASSEIGGLGADTQYF; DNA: TGTGCCAGCAGTGAAATCGGGGGGCTCGGGGCAGATACGCAGTATTTT
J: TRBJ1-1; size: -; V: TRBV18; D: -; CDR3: CASSPPSWTSEAFF; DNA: TGTGCCAGCTCACCACCATCCTGGACCTCAGAGGCTTTCTTT
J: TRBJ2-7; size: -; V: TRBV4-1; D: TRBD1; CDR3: CASSHPPQGVIHEQYF; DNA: TGCGCCAGCAGCCACCCCCCCCAGGGGGTAATTCACGAGCAGTACTTC
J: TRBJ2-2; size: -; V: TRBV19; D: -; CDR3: CASFVGIGTGELFF; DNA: TGTGCCAGCTTTGTGGGCATCGGCACCGGGGAGCTGTTTTTT
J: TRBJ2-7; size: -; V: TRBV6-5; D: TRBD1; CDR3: CASSRTGSYEQYF; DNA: TGTGCCAGCAGCCGGACAGGGTCCTACGAGCAGTACTTC
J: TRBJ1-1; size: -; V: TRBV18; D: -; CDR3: CASSPPSGPRANTEAFF; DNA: TGTGCCAGCTCACCACCATCGGGGCCCCGGGCGAACACTGAAGCTTTCTTT
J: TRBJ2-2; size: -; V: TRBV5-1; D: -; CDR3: CASSLRTATGELFF; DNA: TGCGCCAGCAGCTTGCGGACAGCCACCGGGGAGCTGTTTTTT
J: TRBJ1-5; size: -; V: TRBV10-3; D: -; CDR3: CAISESRGEPQHF; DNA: TGTGCCATCAGTGAGTCGAGGGGGGAGCCCCAGCATTTT